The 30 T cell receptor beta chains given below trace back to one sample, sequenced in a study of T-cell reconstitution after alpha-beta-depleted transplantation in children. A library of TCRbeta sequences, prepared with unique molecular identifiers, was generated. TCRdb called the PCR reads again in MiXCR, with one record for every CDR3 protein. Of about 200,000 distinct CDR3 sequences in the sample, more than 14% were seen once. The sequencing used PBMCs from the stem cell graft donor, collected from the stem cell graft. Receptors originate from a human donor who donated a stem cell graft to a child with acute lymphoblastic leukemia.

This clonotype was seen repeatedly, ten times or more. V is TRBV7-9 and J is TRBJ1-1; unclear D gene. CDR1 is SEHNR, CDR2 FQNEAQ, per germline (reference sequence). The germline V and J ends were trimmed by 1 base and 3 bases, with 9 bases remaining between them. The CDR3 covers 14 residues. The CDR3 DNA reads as TGTGCCAGCAGCTTAGTAGGCATCGACACTGAAGCTTTCTTT. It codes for CASSLVGIDTEAFF.

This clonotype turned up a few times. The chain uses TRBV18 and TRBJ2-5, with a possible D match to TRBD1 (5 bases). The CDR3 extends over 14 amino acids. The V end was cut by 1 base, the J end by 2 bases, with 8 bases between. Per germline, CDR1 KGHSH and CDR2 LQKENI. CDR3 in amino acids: CASSPRQGQETQYF. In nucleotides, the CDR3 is TGTGCCAGCTCACCACGGCAGGGTCAAGAGACCCAGTACTTC.

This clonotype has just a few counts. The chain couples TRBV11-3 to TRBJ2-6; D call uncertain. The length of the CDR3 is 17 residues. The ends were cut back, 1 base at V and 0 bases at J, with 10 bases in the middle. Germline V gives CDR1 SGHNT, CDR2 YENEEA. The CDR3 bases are TGTGCCAGCAGCTTAGTCTTTTCTAACTCTGGGGCCAACGTCCTGACTTTC. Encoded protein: CASSLVFSNSGANVLTF.

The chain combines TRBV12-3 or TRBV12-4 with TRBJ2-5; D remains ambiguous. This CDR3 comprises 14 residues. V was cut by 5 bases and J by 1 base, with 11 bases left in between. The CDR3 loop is CASSARVRQETQYF. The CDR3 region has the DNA TGTGCCAGCAGTGCCCGGGTCCGCCAAGAGACCCAGTACTTC.

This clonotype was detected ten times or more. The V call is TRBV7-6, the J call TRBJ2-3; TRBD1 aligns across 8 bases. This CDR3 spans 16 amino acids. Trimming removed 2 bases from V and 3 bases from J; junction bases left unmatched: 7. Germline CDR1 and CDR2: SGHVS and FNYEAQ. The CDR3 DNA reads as TGTGCCAGCAGCTTAATGACAGGGGAGTTAACAGATACGCAGTATTTT. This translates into CASSLMTGELTDTQYF.

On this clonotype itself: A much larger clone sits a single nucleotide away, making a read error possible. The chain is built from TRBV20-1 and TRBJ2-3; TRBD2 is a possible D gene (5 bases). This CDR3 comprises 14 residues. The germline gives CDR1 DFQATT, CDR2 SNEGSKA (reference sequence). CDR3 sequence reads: CSARDYNSTATQYF. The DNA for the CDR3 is TGCAGTGCTCGTGACTACAATAGCACAGCTACGCAGTATTTT.

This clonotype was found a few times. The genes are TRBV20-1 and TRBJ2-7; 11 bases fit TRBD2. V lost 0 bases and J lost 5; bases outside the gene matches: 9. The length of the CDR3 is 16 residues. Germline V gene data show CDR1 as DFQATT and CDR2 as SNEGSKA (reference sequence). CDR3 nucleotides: TGCAGTGCTAGAGATCTGACTAGCGGGATAGTCGACGAGCAGTACTTC. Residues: CSARDLTSGIVDEQYF.

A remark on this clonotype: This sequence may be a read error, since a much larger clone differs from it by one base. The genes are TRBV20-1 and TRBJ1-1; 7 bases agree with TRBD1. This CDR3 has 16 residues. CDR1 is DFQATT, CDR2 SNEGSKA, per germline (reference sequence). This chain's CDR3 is CSTRSGTVSLNTEAFF. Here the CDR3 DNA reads TGCAGTACTAGATCCGGGACAGTTTCCTTGAACACTGAAGCTTTCTTT.

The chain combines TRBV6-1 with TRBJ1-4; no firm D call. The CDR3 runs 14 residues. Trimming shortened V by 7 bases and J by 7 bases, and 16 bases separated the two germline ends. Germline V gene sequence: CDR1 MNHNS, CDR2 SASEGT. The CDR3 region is CASTQFGQSEKLFF. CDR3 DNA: TGTGCCAGCACCCAGTTTGGGCAGAGTGAAAAACTGTTTTTT.

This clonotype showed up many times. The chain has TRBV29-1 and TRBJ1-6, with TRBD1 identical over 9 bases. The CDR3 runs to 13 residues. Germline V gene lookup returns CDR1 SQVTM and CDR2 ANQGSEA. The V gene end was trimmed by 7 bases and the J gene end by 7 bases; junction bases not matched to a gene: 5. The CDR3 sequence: CSARTGENSPLHF. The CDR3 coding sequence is TGCAGCGCCCGGACAGGGGAGAATTCACCCCTCCACTTT.

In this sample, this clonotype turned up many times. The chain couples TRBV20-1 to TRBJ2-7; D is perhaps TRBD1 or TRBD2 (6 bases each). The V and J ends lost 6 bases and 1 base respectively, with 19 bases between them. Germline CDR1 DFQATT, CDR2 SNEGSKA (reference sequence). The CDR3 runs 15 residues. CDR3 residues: CSASRGAGPSYEQYF. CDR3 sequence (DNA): TGCAGTGCCTCTAGGGGGGCGGGCCCTTCCTACGAGCAGTACTTC.

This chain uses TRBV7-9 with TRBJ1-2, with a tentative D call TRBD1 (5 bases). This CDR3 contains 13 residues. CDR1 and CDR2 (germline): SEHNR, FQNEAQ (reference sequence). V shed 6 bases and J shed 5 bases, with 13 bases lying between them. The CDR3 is CASSPRDSYGYTF. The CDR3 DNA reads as TGTGCCAGCAGTCCTCGGGACTCATATGGCTACACCTTC.

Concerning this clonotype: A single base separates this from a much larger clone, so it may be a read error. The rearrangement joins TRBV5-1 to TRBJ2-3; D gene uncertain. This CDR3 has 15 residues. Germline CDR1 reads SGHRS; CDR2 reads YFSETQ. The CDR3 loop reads CASGLAQGGTDTQYF. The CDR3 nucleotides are TGCGCCAGCGGCTTGGCTCAAGGAGGCACAGATACGCAGTATTTT.

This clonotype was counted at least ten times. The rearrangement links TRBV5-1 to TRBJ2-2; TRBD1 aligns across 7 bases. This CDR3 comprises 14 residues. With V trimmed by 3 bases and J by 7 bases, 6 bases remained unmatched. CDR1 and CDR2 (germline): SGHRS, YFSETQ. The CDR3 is CASSYSQGIGELFF. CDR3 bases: TGCGCCAGCAGCTACTCACAGGGGATCGGGGAGCTGTTTTTT.

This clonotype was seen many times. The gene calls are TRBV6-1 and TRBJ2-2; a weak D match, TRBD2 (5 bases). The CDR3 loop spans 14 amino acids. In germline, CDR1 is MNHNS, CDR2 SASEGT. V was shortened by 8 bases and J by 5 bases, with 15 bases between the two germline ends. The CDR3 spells CASLADRRTGELFF. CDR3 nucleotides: TGTGCCAGCCTAGCAGACCGGAGGACCGGGGAGCTGTTTTTT.

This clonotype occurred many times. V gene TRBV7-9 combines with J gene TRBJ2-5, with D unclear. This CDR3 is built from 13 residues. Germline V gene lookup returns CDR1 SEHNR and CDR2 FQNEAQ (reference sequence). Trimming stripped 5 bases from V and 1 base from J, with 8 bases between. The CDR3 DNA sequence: TGTGCCAGCAGCCTTCCGGTCCAAGAGACCCAGTACTTC. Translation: CASSLPVQETQYF.

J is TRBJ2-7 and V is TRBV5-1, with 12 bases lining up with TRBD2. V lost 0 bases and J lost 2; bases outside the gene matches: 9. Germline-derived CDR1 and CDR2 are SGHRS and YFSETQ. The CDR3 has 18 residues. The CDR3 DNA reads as TGCGCCAGCAGCTTGGAGAACAGCAGACTAGCGGGAGCCTACGAGCAGTACTTC. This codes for CASSLENSRLAGAYEQYF.

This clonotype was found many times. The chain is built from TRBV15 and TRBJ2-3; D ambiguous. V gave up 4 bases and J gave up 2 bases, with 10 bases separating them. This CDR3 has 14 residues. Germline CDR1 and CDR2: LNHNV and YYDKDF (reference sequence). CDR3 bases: TGTGCCACCAGCACCGGACCGGACACAGATACGCAGTATTTT. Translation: CATSTGPDTDTQYF.

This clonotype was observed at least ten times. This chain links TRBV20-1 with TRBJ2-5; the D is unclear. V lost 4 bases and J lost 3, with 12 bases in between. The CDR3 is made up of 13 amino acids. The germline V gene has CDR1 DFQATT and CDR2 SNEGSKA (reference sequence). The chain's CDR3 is CSATLDVEETQYF. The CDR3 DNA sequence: TGCAGTGCTACACTGGATGTAGAAGAGACCCAGTACTTC.

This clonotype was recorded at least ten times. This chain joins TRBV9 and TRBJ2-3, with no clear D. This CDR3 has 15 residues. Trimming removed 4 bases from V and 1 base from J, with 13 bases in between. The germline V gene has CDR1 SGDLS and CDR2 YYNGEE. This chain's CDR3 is CASSPDGLRTDTQYF. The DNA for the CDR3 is TGTGCCAGCAGCCCAGATGGGCTTCGCACAGATACGCAGTATTTT.

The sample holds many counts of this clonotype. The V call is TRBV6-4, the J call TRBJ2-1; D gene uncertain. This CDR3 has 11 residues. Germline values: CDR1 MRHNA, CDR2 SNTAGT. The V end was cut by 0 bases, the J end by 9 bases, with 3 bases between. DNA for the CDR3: TGTGCCAGCAGTGACTCTTTTGAGCAGTTCTTC. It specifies CASSDSFEQFF.

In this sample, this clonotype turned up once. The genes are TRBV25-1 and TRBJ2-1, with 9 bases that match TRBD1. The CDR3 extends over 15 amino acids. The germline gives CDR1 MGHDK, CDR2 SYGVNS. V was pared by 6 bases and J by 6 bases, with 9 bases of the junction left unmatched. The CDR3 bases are TGTGCCAGCAGCAGGACAGGGGAAGATCGCAATGAGCAGTTCTTC. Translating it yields CASSRTGEDRNEQFF. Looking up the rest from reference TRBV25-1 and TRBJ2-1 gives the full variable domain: EADIYQTPRYLVIGTGKKITLECSQTMGHDKMYWYQQDPGMELHLIHYSYGVNSTEKGDLSSESTVSRIRTEHFPLTLESARPSHTSQYLCASSRTGEDRNEQFFGPGTRLTVL.

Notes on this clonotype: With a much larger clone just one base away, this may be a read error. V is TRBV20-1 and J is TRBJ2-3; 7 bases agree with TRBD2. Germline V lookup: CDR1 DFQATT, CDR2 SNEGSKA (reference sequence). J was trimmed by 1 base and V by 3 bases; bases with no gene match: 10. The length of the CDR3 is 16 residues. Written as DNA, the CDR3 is TGCAGTGCTAGTTTTTTAGCGGGCCGACGCACAGATACGCAGTATTTT. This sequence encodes CSASFLAGRRTDTQYF.

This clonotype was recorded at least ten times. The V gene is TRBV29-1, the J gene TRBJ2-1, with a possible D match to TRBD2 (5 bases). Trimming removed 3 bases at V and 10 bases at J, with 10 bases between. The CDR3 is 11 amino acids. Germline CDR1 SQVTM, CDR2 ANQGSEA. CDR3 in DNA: TGCAGCGTTGAGGGGAGCCGGGAGCAGTTCTTC. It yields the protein CSVEGSREQFF.

The CDR3 region is CASSLDLAGGTEAFF. For the CDR3, the DNA is TGTGCCAGCAGCTTAGATCTGGCAGGGGGCACTGAAGCTTTCTTT. The V gene is TRBV11-2, the J gene TRBJ1-1, with 7 bases fitting TRBD1. Germline V lookup: CDR1 SGHAT, CDR2 FQNNGV. This CDR3 comprises 15 residues. Trimming at V came to 0 bases and at J to 4 bases, leaving 5 bases not matched to a gene.

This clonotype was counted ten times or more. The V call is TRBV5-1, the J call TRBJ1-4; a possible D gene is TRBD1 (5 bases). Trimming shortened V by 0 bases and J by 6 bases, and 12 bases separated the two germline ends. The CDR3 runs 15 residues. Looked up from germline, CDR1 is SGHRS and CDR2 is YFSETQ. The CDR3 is CASSLEWTPDEKLFF. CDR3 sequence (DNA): TGCGCCAGCAGCTTGGAGTGGACACCAGATGAAAAACTGTTTTTT.

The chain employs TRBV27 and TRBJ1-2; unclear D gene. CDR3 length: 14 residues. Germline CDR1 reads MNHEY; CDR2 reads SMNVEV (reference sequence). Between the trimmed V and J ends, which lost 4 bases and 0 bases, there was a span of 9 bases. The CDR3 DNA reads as TGTGCCAGCAGTTCCCTCGACTCTAACTATGGCTACACCTTC. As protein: CASSSLDSNYGYTF.

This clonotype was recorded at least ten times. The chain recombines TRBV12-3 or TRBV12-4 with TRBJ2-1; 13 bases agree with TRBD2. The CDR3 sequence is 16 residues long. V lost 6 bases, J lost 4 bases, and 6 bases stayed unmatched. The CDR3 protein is CASRSTSGRPYNEQFF. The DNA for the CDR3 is TGTGCCAGCAGGTCGACTAGCGGGAGGCCGTACAATGAGCAGTTCTTC.

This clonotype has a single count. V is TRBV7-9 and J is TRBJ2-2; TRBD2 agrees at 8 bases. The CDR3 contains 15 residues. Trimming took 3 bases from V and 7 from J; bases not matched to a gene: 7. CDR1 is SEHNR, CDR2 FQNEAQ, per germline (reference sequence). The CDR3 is CASSFGTRFGGELFF. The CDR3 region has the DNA TGTGCCAGCAGCTTCGGGACTAGGTTCGGCGGGGAGCTGTTTTTT.

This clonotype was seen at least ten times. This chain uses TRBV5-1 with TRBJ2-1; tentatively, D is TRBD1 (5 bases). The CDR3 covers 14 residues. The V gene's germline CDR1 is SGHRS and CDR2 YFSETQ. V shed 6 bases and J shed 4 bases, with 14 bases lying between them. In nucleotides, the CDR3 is TGCGCCAGCATGATAGGGGTTCGGTACAATGAGCAGTTCTTC. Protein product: CASMIGVRYNEQFF.